One sample yielded the 22 T cell receptor beta chains listed below, sequenced in a study of blood T cell repertoires in COVID-19. Method: immunoSEQ multiplex PCR; TCRdb's copy keeps in-frame clones and lacks some. The sample has hundreds of thousands of clones, 88% seen once. The sample comprised PBMCs or T cells enriched from blood (not recorded which). Receptors were obtained from a woman aged 55-70 years in a cohort exposed to, infected with or recovered from COVID-19 (not recorded which).

The rearrangement links TRBV3-1 (or the pseudogene TRBV3-2) to TRBJ2-7, with D maybe TRBD2 (7 bases). Trimming stripped 7 bases from V and 2 bases from J, with 15 bases between. This CDR3 has 14 amino acids. Germline V gene data show CDR1 as LGHDT and CDR2 as YNNKEL (reference sequence). CDR3 bases: TGTGCCAGCACCCGAGGGGGGACTACCTACGAGCAGTACTTC. Translating gives CASTRGGTTYEQYF.

J is TRBJ1-2 and V is TRBV28; TRBD1 matches at 9 bases. Germline values: CDR1 MDHEN, CDR2 SYDVKM. The V segment lost 6 bases and the J segment 3 bases; nucleotides outside the gene matches: 5. This CDR3 is 14 amino acids long. CDR3 amino acids: CASRPTGGDYGYTF. CDR3 nucleotide sequence: TGTGCCAGCAGACCGACAGGGGGAGACTATGGCTACACCTTC.

V and J are TRBV3-1 (or the pseudogene TRBV3-2) and TRBJ1-2; unclear D gene. The germline V gene encodes CDR1 LGHDT and CDR2 YNNKEL (reference sequence). V was trimmed by 4 bases and J by 4 bases, leaving 16 bases between them. CDR3 length equals 15 residues. CDR3 protein: CASSPQTEALYGYTF. For the CDR3, the DNA is TGTGCCAGCAGCCCTCAAACGGAGGCCCTCTATGGCTACACCTTC.

The chain is built from TRBV28 and TRBJ2-3; 7 nucleotides line up with TRBD1. The germline V gene encodes CDR1 MDHEN and CDR2 SYDVKM. The CDR3 extends over 13 amino acids. V gave up 5 bases and J gave up 2 bases; unmatched junction bases: 1. The CDR3 loop is CASSGTATDTQYF. The CDR3 DNA is TGTGCCAGCAGTGGGACAGCCACAGATACGCAGTATTTT.

The V gene is TRBV5-1, the J gene TRBJ2-2, with D maybe TRBD2 (6 bases). Germline-derived CDR1 and CDR2 are SGHRS and YFSETQ. This CDR3 comprises 15 residues. The V end lost 4 bases, the J end lost 3 bases, and 13 bases lay between the germline ends. The CDR3 loop is CASSGRDLDTGELFF. The CDR3 nucleotides read TGCGCCAGCAGCGGCCGGGACTTAGACACCGGGGAGCTGTTTTTT.

The chain uses TRBV9 and TRBJ2-3; 11 bases align to TRBD2. CDR1 is SGDLS and CDR2 is YYNGEE in the germline V gene. This CDR3 region has 16 residues. Unmatched junction bases numbered 11, after V lost 6 bases and J lost 5 bases. CDR3 loop: CASNGNSGRARDTQYF. In DNA form, the CDR3 reads TGTGCCAGCAACGGTAATAGCGGGAGGGCGCGAGATACGCAGTATTTT.

V and J are TRBV7-9 and TRBJ1-1; D gene uncertain. This CDR3 is 14 amino acids long. Trimming shortened V by 3 bases and J by 1 base, and 9 bases separated the two germline ends. CDR1 SEHNR and CDR2 FQNEAQ come from the germline V gene (reference sequence). The CDR3 here is CASSLSLQNTEAFF. CDR3 DNA: TGTGCCAGCAGCTTGAGTCTTCAGAACACTGAAGCTTTCTTT. Based on the CDR3 plus reference TRBV7-9 and TRBJ1-1, the full variable domain is DTGVSQNPRHKITKRGQNVTFRCDPISEHNRLYWYRQTLGQGPEFLTYFQNEAQLEKSRLLSDRFSAERPKGSFSTLEIQRTEQGDSAMYLCASSLSLQNTEAFFGQGTRLTVV.

The chain is built from TRBV19 and TRBJ2-4; D is unresolved. V lost 5 bases, J lost 0 bases, and 11 bases lay in between. The CDR3 length is 15 residues. Germline CDR1 reads LNHDA; CDR2 reads SQIVND (reference sequence). This CDR3 is CASSQGRGAKNIQYF. As DNA, the CDR3 is TGTGCCAGTAGTCAAGGCCGAGGAGCCAAAAACATTCAGTACTTC.

J is TRBJ1-3 and V is TRBV10-3; 10 nucleotides agree with TRBD1. The CDR3 contains 16 residues. V was clipped by 6 bases and J by 0 bases; unmatched bases: 5. CDR1 and CDR2 from the germline V gene are ENHRY and SYGVKD. This CDR3 is CAIRTGQGSSGNTIYF. In DNA, the CDR3 is TGTGCCATCAGAACGGGACAGGGGAGCTCTGGAAACACCATATATTTT.

The chain combines TRBV7-2 with TRBJ1-1; tentatively, D is TRBD1 (6 bases). Between the trimmed V and J ends, which lost 4 bases and 11 bases, there was a span of 20 bases. Germline V gene data show CDR1 as SGHTA and CDR2 as FQGNSA. CDR3 length equals 14 residues. The CDR3 nucleotides are TGTGCCAGCAGCTCGCATCAGGGGCGGGGGCAGGCTTTCTTT. Translation gives CASSSHQGRGQAFF.

This clone showed up just once. The V call is TRBV19, the J call TRBJ1-1; 7 bases map to TRBD1. From germline, CDR1 is LNHDA and CDR2 SQIVND (reference sequence). V dropped 6 bases and J dropped 5; count of bases not matched to a gene: 12. CDR3 length: 15 residues. In DNA form, the CDR3 reads TGTGCCAGTAGGCCAACAGGGGAAAGTAGGACTGAAGCTTTCTTT. Protein product: CASRPTGESRTEAFF.

This clone occurred a few times. V and J are TRBV12-3 or TRBV12-4 and TRBJ1-4; 7 bases align to TRBD1. V dropped 6 bases and J dropped 6; count of bases not matched to a gene: 4. The CDR3 length is 13 residues. The CDR3 region is CASRGTAYEKLFF. CDR3 bases: TGTGCCAGCAGAGGGACAGCCTATGAAAAACTGTTTTTT.

The chain is built from TRBV6-4 and TRBJ2-2, with TRBD1 matching 7 bases. Trimming removed 4 bases from V and 6 bases from J; junction bases left unmatched: 8. The CDR3 extends over 15 amino acids. Germline values: CDR1 MRHNA, CDR2 SNTAGT. The CDR3 is CASSATTGAAGELFF. The CDR3 region has the DNA TGTGCCAGCAGTGCAACAACAGGGGCGGCCGGGGAGCTGTTTTTT.

The chain has TRBV10-3 and TRBJ1-1; D is uncertain. CDR1 is ENHRY and CDR2 is SYGVKD in the germline V gene. V was clipped by 5 bases and J by 0 bases, with 10 bases between them. The CDR3 loop spans 14 amino acids. The CDR3 nucleotides are TGTGCCATCAGTCGGAGCAACATGAACACTGAAGCTTTCTTT. Encoded protein: CAISRSNMNTEAFF.

The chain joins TRBV24-1 to TRBJ2-2, with 7 bases matching TRBD2. With 4 bases clipped from V and 1 base from J, the junction kept 5 bases outside the gene matches. Germline V gives CDR1 KGHDR, CDR2 SFDVKD. The CDR3 covers 16 residues. The CDR3 DNA reads TGTGCCACCAGTGAACCGACGGGAGGGAACACCGGGGAGCTGTTTTTT. This sequence encodes CATSEPTGGNTGELFF.

The DNA of the CDR3 is TGTGCCAGCAGCTTAGGGCGGGAGCGTTACAATGAGCAGTTCTTC. As protein: CASSLGRERYNEQFF. V gene TRBV7-3 combines with J gene TRBJ2-1; 7 bases fit TRBD2. The V gene's germline CDR1 is SGHTA and CDR2 FQGTGA. The CDR3 covers 15 residues. Trimming cost V 2 bases and J 4 bases; bases outside gene matches: 5.

The chain uses TRBV19 and TRBJ2-1; no firm D call. With 5 bases removed from V and 12 bases from J, the gap between germline ends came to 11 bases. The CDR3 has 11 amino acids. CDR1 and CDR2 from the germline V gene are LNHDA and SQIVND (reference sequence). The DNA of the CDR3 is TGTGCCAGTAGTGGTCCCCGCGGGCAGTTCTTC. Its translation: CASSGPRGQFF.

The J gene is TRBJ2-7, the V gene TRBV9, with 8 bases identical to TRBD1. V trimming: 3 bases; J trimming: 2 bases; junction bases outside the gene matches: 10. Germline assignment: CDR1 SGDLS and CDR2 YYNGEE. This CDR3 has 16 amino acids. The CDR3 sequence is CASSASRGPKAYEQYF. For the CDR3, the DNA is TGTGCCAGCAGCGCTTCCAGGGGGCCTAAAGCCTACGAGCAGTACTTC.

The chain couples TRBV30 to TRBJ2-3; 10 bases line up with TRBD2. The CDR3 covers 15 residues. The germline V gene has CDR1 GTSNPN and CDR2 SVGIG (reference sequence). Losses at the gene ends were 3 bases for V and 5 bases for J; bases not matched to a gene: 8. CDR3 region: CAWSLAGGAGDTQYF. The CDR3 DNA is TGTGCCTGGAGCTTAGCGGGAGGCGCGGGAGATACGCAGTATTTT.

The chain couples TRBV30 to TRBJ2-7, with TRBD2 identical over 11 bases. Germline V CDR1 and CDR2: GTSNPN, SVGIG (reference sequence). The ends lost 4 bases at V and 5 bases at J; junction bases unmatched: 10. This CDR3 contains 15 residues. The CDR3 DNA follows: TGTGCCTGGAATATAGCGGGAGGGCCCGATGACGAGCAGTACTTC. Amino acid sequence: CAWNIAGGPDDEQYF.

The chain links TRBV18 to TRBJ2-1; D call uncertain. Germline V gene data show CDR1 as KGHSH and CDR2 as LQKENI. The CDR3 sequence is 15 residues long. Trimming shortened V by 2 bases and J by 4 bases, and 12 bases separated the two germline ends. In nucleotides, the CDR3 is TGTGCCAGCTCACCAGTGGTAGCTGAATACAATGAGCAGTTCTTC. Its translation: CASSPVVAEYNEQFF.

This clone appeared a few times. V gene TRBV7-2 combines with J gene TRBJ1-2; the D is unclear. Germline V lookup: CDR1 SGHTA, CDR2 FQGNSA. The CDR3 sequence is 13 residues long. The V and J ends lost 3 bases and 7 bases respectively, with 12 bases between them. The CDR3 sequence is CASSLDHRGGYTF. In DNA form, the CDR3 reads TGTGCCAGCAGCTTGGACCATCGGGGTGGCTACACCTTC.